These 11 T cell receptor beta chains were sequenced from one sample in a study of cytomegalovirus exposure and HLA in healthy donors. The primer mix had 60 Vbeta and 13 Jbeta primers. Here immunoSEQ multiplex PCR was the method, and the copy in TCRdb shows in-frame clones only, minus some. The sample records roughly 160,000 clones, approximately 80% being singletons. The sequenced sample was PBMCs. These receptors were obtained from a woman between 45 and 60 years old in good health and CMV-seronegative.

The chain links TRBV25-1 to TRBJ1-2; TRBD1 matches 7 bases. Germline trimming cut 6 bases from V and 2 bases from J; bases unmatched to any gene: 3. The CDR3 runs 13 residues. CDR1 and CDR2 from the germline V gene are MGHDK and SYGVNS. Here the CDR3 DNA reads TGTGCCAGCAGAGGGGGACAGAACTATGGCTACACCTTC. Its translation is CASRGGQNYGYTF.

The chain combines TRBV4-3 with TRBJ1-5; unclear D gene. V dropped 0 bases and J dropped 1 base, with 7 bases sitting between them. The CDR3 is made up of 15 amino acids. Germline CDR1 and CDR2: LGHNA and YSLEER. CDR3 residues: CASSQDSKSNQPQHF. The CDR3 coding sequence is TGCGCCAGCAGCCAAGATAGCAAGAGCAATCAGCCCCAGCATTTT.

This clone was observed a single time. V gene TRBV11-1 combines with J gene TRBJ2-1, with D maybe TRBD2 (6 bases). The CDR3 contains 16 residues. Germline lookup yields CDR1 SGHAT and CDR2 FQDESV (reference sequence). V was pared by 2 bases and J by 8 bases, with 19 bases between. CDR3: CASSLRWRGLGDEQFF. Written as DNA, the CDR3 is TGTGCCAGCAGCTTACGGTGGAGGGGACTGGGCGATGAGCAGTTCTTC.

CDR3 protein: CASRGDSGSGSYNEQFF. The CDR3 nucleotides are TGTGCCAGCAGAGGAGATAGCGGGAGCGGAAGCTACAATGAGCAGTTCTTC. The genes are TRBV13 and TRBJ2-1, with TRBD2 identical over 9 bases. The length of the CDR3 is 17 residues. The V and J ends lost 6 bases and 3 bases, in that order; junction bases with no gene match: 12. Germline assignment: CDR1 PRHDT and CDR2 FYEKMQ (reference sequence).

This sequence joins TRBV27 and TRBJ2-1; no firm D call. In germline, CDR1 is MNHEY, CDR2 SMNVEV (reference sequence). This CDR3 has 15 amino acids. Trimming cost V 2 bases and J 4 bases, with 12 bases left between them. Here the CDR3 DNA reads TGTGCCAGCAGTTTACTGGTCGAGACATACAATGAGCAGTTCTTC. Translation gives CASSLLVETYNEQFF.

The rearrangement links TRBV5-1 to TRBJ2-7, with TRBD2 matching over 10 bases. J lost 0 bases, V lost 6 bases, and 3 bases had no gene match. Germline CDR1 reads SGHRS; CDR2 reads YFSETQ. The length of the CDR3 is 14 residues. CDR3 bases: TGCGCCAGCAAGGCTAGCGGGAGCTCCTACGAGCAGTACTTC. Its translation is CASKASGSSYEQYF. Full variable domain (remainder filled in from reference TRBV5-1 and TRBJ2-7): KAGVTQTPRYLIKTRGQQVTLSCSPISGHRSVSWYQQTPGQGLQFLFEYFSETQRNKGNFPGRFSGRQFSNSRSEMNVSTLELGDSALYLCASKASGSSYEQYFGPGTRLTVT.

The gene calls are TRBV19 and TRBJ1-1, with 8 bases aligning to TRBD1. This CDR3 has 15 amino acids. Trimming cost V 5 bases and J 1 base; bases outside gene matches: 6. The V gene's germline CDR1 is LNHDA and CDR2 SQIVND (reference sequence). CDR3: CASSSRQGQNTEAFF. CDR3 DNA sequence: TGTGCCAGTAGTTCCAGACAGGGGCAGAACACTGAAGCTTTCTTT.

This chain connects TRBV11-2 to TRBJ1-1; D ambiguous. From germline, CDR1 is SGHAT and CDR2 FQNNGV. The CDR3 covers 11 residues. Trimming cost V 3 bases and J 6 bases, with 5 bases left between them. The CDR3 coding sequence is TGTGCCAGCAGCTTCGCGGCTGAAGCTTTCTTT. Translating gives CASSFAAEAFF.

This chain connects TRBV28 to TRBJ1-4; perhaps TRBD1 as D (6 bases). The V end lost 7 bases, the J end lost 4 bases, and 13 bases lay between the germline ends. This CDR3 comprises 14 residues. Germline assignment: CDR1 MDHEN and CDR2 SYDVKM. The CDR3 DNA reads TGTGCCAGCACCCCCGGGACACGTAATGAAAAACTGTTTTTT. It is translated as CASTPGTRNEKLFF.

The chain recombines TRBV7-2 with TRBJ2-6, with 8 positions matching TRBD2. Germline loops: CDR1 SGHTA, CDR2 FQGNSA. This CDR3 has 16 amino acids. Trimming cost V 8 bases and J 0 bases; bases outside gene matches: 6. The CDR3 nucleotides are TGTGCCAGCGGTCCGGGGGGGTACTCTGGGGCCAACGTCCTGACTTTC. Translated, it gives CASGPGGYSGANVLTF.

The chain combines TRBV4-2 with TRBJ1-1, with 7 bases lining up with TRBD1. V shed 0 bases and J 7 bases; nucleotides not matched to a gene: 8. Germline V gene data show CDR1 as LGHNA and CDR2 as YNFKEQ. The CDR3 extends over 15 amino acids. The CDR3 reads CASSQDRGELDEAFF. The CDR3 nucleotides read TGTGCCAGCAGCCAAGACAGGGGGGAATTGGATGAAGCTTTCTTT.